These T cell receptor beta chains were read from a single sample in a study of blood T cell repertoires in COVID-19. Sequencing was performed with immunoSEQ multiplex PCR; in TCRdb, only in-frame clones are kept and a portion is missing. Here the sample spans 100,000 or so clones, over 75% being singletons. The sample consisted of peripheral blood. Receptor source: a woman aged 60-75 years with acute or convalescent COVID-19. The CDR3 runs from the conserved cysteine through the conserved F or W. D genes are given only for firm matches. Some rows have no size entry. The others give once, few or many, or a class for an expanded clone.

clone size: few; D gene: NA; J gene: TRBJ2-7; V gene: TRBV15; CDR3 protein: CATSRSYSLKSYEQYF; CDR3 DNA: TGTGCCACCAGCAGAAGTTACAGCTTAAAATCCTACGAGCAGTACTTC
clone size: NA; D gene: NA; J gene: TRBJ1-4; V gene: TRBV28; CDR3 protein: CASSPPSGGNEKLFF; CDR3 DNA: TGTGCCAGCAGTCCGCCGTCCGGGGGTAATGAAAAACTGTTTTTT
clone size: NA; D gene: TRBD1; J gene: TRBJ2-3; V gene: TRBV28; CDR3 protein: CASGALDRSTDTQYF; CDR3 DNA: TGTGCCAGCGGAGCCCTGGACAGGAGCACAGATACGCAGTATTTT
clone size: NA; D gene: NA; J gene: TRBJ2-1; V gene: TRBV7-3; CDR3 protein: CASSLRGINNEQFF; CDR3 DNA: TGTGCCAGCAGCTTAAGAGGAATTAACAATGAGCAGTTCTTC
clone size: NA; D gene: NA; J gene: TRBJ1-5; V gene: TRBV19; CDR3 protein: CASSLRSGPQHF; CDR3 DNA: TGTGCCAGTAGCCTGAGGTCGGGGCCCCAGCATTTT
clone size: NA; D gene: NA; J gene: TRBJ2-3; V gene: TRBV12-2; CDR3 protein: CASRLGLAGDRTDTQYF; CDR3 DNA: TGTGCAAGTCGCTTAGGACTAGCGGGAGATAGAACAGATACGCAGTATTTT
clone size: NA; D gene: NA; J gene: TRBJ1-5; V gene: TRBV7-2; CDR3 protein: CASSLQGLENQPQHF; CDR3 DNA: TGTGCCAGCAGCTTACAGGGTTTGGAAAATCAGCCCCAGCATTTT
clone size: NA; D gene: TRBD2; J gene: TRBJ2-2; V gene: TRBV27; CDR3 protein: CASSPGLANGELFF; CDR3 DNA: TGTGCCAGCAGTCCGGGACTAGCGAACGGGGAGCTGTTTTTT
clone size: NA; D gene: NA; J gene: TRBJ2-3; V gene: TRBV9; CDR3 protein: CASSPREPDTQYF; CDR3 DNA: TGTGCCAGCAGCCCCCGGGAACCCGATACGCAGTATTTT
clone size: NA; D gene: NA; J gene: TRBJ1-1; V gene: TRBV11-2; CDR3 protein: CASSAGRVGGAFF; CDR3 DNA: TGTGCCAGCAGCGCCGGGAGAGTGGGGGGAGCTTTCTTT
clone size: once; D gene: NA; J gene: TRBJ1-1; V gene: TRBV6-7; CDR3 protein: CASSYSKRRRDTEAFF; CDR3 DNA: TGTGCCAGCAGTTACTCGAAGCGTCGGCGGGACACTGAAGCTTTCTTT
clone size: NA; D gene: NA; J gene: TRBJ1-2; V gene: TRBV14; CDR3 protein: CASSQEWEGYTF; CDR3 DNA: TGTGCCAGCAGCCAAGAATGGGAGGGCTACACCTTC
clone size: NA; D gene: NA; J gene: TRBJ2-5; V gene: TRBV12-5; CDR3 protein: CASGLDSSMGETQYF; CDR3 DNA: TGTGCTAGTGGTTTAGACAGTTCTATGGGGGAGACCCAGTACTTC
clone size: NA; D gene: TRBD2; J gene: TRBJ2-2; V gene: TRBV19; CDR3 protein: CASSIGWLAGAGELFF; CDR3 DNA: TGTGCCAGTAGTATAGGTTGGCTAGCGGGGGCCGGGGAGCTGTTTTTT
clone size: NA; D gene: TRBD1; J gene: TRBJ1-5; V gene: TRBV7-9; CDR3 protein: CASSRDRVGSQPQHF; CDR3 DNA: TGTGCCAGCAGTCGGGACAGGGTAGGGAGTCAGCCCCAGCATTTT
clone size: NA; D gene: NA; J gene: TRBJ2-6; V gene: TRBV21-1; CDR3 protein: CASSKAGSSGANVLTF; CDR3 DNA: TGTGCCAGCAGCAAGGCAGGCAGCTCTGGGGCCAACGTCCTGACTTTC
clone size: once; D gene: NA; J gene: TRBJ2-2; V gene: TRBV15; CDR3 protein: CATSALGTFGELFF; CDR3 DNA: TGTGCCACCAGCGCCCTCGGGACTTTCGGGGAGCTGTTTTTT
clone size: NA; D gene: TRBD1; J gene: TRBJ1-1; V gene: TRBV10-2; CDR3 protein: CASRAGTGGTEAFF; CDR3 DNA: TGCGCCAGCAGAGCCGGGACAGGGGGAACTGAAGCTTTCTTT
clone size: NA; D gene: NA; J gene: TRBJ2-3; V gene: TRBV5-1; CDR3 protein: CASSSGTGQDTQYF; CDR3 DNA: TGCGCCAGCAGCTCCGGGACTGGGCAGGATACGCAGTATTTT
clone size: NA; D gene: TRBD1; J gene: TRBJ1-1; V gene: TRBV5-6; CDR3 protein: CASSMTGGNHPEAFF; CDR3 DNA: TGTGCCAGCAGCATGACAGGGGGAAATCATCCTGAAGCTTTCTTT
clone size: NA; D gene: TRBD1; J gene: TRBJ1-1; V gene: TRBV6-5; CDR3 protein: CASRDRAFTEAFF; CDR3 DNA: TGTGCCAGCAGAGACAGGGCGTTCACTGAAGCTTTCTTT
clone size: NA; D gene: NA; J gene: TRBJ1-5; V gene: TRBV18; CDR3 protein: CASSPIAGNSNQPQHF; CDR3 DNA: TGTGCCAGCTCACCTATTGCAGGGAATAGCAATCAGCCCCAGCATTTT
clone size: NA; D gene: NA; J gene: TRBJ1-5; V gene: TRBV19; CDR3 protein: CASTTRGRNQPQHF; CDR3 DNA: TGTGCCAGTACTACCAGGGGACGCAATCAGCCCCAGCATTTT
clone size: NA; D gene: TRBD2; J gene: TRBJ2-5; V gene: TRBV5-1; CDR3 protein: CASSLTGTSGQETQYF; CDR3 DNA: TGCGCCAGCAGCTTGACCGGGACTAGCGGACAAGAGACCCAGTACTTC
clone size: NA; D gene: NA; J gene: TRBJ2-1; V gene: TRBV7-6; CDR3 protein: CASSLATLTTGNYNEQFF; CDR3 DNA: TGTGCCAGCAGCTTAGCTACCTTAACGACAGGAAACTACAATGAGCAGTTCTTC
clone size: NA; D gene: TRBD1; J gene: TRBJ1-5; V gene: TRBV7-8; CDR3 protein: CASSQGGDRRNQPQHF; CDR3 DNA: TGTGCCAGCAGTCAGGGGGGGGACAGGCGCAATCAGCCCCAGCATTTT
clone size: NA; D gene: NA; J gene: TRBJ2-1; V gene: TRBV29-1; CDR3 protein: CSALPVGNYEQFF; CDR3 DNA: TGCAGCGCCCTCCCCGTCGGGAACTATGAGCAGTTCTTC
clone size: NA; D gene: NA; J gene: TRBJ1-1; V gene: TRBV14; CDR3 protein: CASSQDPGYTEAFF; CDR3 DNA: TGTGCCAGCAGCCAAGACCCAGGGTACACTGAAGCTTTCTTT
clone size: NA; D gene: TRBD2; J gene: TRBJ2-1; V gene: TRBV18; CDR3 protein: CASSPSTSPNEQFF; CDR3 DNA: TGTGCCAGCTCACCTTCGACTAGCCCCAATGAGCAGTTCTTC
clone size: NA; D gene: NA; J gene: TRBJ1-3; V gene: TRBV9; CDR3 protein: CASSVGGGEGNTIYF; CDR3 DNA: TGTGCCAGCAGCGTAGGAGGGGGTGAGGGAAACACCATATATTTT
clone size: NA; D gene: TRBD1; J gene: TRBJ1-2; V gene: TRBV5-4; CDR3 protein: CASSTGTGSGYTF; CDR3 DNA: TGTGCCAGTAGCACCGGGACAGGAAGTGGCTACACCTTC
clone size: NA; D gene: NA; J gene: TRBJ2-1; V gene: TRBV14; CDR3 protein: CASSHLGAGNEQFF; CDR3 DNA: TGTGCCAGCAGCCATCTGGGGGCAGGGAATGAGCAGTTCTTC
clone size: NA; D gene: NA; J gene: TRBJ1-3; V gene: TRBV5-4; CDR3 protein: CASSLTGSGNTIYF; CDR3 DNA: TGTGCCAGCAGCTTGACGGGCTCTGGAAACACCATATATTTT
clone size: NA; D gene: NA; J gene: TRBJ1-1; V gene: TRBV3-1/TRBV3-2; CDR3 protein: CASSPAGGLSEAFF; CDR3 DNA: TGTGCCAGCAGCCCCGCCGGAGGGCTCTCTGAAGCTTTCTTT
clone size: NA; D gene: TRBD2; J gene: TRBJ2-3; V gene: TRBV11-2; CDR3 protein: CASRTSSGSTSTDTQYF; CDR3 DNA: TGTGCCAGCAGAACCTCTAGCGGGAGCACTAGCACAGATACGCAGTATTTT
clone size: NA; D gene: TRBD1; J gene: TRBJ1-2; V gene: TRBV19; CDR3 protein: CASSIAGQVGRNGYTF; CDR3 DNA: TGTGCCAGTAGTATAGCAGGACAGGTGGGTCGAAATGGCTACACCTTC
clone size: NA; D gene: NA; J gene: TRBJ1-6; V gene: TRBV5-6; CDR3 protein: CASSLRQARLSPLHF; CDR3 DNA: TGTGCCAGCAGCTTACGACAGGCGAGACTTTCACCCCTCCACTTT
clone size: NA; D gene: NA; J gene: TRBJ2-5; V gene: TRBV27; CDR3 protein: CASSFGAGTWETQYF; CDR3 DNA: TGTGCCAGCAGTTTTGGTGCAGGGACTTGGGAGACCCAGTACTTC
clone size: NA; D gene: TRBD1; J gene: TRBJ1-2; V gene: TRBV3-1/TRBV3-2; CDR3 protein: CASSQRDSSYGYTF; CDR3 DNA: TGTGCCAGCAGCCAACGGGACAGCAGCTATGGCTACACCTTC
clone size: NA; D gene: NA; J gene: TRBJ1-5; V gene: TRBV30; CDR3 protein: CAWRLQGNQPQHF; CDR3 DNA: TGTGCCTGGAGATTACAGGGAAATCAGCCCCAGCATTTT
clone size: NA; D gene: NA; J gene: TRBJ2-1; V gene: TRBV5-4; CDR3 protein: CASSLTSGFKLNNEQFF; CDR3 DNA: TGTGCCAGCAGCTTGACCAGCGGCTTCAAGCTTAACAATGAGCAGTTCTTC
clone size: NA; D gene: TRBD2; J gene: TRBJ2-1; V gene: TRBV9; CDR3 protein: CASSVDTSGSLLNEQFF; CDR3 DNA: TGTGCCAGCAGCGTAGATACTAGCGGGAGTTTATTGAATGAGCAGTTCTTC
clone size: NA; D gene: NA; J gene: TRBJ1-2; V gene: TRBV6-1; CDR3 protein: CASSEARGRDGYTF; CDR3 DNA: TGTGCCAGCAGTGAAGCCCGGGGGAGGGATGGCTACACCTTC
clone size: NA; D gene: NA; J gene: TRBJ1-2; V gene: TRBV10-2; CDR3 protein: CASSEGSQDGYTF; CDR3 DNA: TGCGCCAGCAGTGAGGGGTCGCAGGATGGCTACACCTTC
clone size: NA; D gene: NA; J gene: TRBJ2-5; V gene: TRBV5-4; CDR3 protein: CASSKTGQETQYF; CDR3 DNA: TGTGCCAGCAGCAAGACAGGCCAAGAGACCCAGTACTTC
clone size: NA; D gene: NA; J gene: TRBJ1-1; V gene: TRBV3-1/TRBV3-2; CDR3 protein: CASSQSPRPEAFF; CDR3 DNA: TGTGCCAGCAGCCAAAGTCCCAGGCCAGAAGCTTTCTTT
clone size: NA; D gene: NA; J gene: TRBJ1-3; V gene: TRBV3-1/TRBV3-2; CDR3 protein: CASSQDPTDFSGNTIYF; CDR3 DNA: TGTGCCAGCAGCCAAGATCCTACTGACTTCTCTGGAAACACCATATATTTT
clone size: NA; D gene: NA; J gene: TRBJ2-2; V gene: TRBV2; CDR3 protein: CASSPGGTGELFF; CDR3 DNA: TGTGCCAGCAGCCCCGGGGGCACCGGGGAGCTGTTTTTT
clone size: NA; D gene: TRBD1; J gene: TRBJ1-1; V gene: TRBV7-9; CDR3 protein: CASSNDRDRNTEAFF; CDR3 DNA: TGTGCCAGCAGCAACGACAGGGACCGGAACACTGAAGCTTTCTTT
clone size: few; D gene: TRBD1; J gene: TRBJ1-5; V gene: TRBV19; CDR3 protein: CASSTDRGASGPQHF; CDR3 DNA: TGTGCCAGTAGCACAGACAGGGGGGCCTCGGGGCCCCAGCATTTT
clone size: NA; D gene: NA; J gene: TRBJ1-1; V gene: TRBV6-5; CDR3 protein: CASSYSPSQDTEAFF; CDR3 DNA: TGTGCCAGCAGCTACTCCCCGAGCCAAGACACTGAAGCTTTCTTT
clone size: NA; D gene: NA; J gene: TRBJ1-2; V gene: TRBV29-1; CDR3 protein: CSQRDNYGYTF; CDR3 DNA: TGCAGTCAGCGAGATAACTATGGCTACACCTTC
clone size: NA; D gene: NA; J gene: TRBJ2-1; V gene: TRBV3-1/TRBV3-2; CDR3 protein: CASSPWAGLTYNEQFF; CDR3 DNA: TGTGCCAGCAGCCCCTGGGCGGGACTTACCTACAATGAGCAGTTCTTC